What follows are 5 T cell receptor beta chains derived from one specimen sequenced in a study of beta chain features in type 1 diabetes. Their specific antigens are unknown. Study results and caveats: A moderate, significant TCRB CDR3 shortening appeared in type 1 diabetes across four CD4+ subsets.

Of the isolated RNA, all was reverse transcribed, and so the sequenced material was expressed TCRB transcripts. Repertoires were generated with immunoSEQ multiplex PCR, while TCRdb's copy carries only in-frame clones and drops some. The table records over 600,000 clones, over 10% of them present only once. The sequenced sample consisted of naive CD4+ T cells from blood. The receptors derive from a man aged 25 to 40 with type 1 diabetes.

This chain uses TRBV7-3 with TRBJ1-1, with D possibly being TRBD1 (5 bases). V lost 0 bases and J 0 bases, leaving 14 bases between the germline ends. The CDR3 extends over 17 amino acids. Germline-derived CDR1 and CDR2 are SGHTA and FQGTGA. The CDR3 region is CASSLTGVRSMNTEAFF. The CDR3 region has the DNA TGTGCCAGCAGCTTAACGGGGGTGAGGTCAATGAACACTGAAGCTTTCTTT.

This chain joins TRBV6-6 and TRBJ1-5, with D uncertain. Trimming removed 6 bases from V and 1 base from J, with 13 bases in between. The germline gives CDR1 MNHNY, CDR2 SVGAGI (reference sequence). The length of the CDR3 is 15 residues. CDR3 residues: CASSPGWQSNQPQHF. DNA of the CDR3: TGTGCCAGCAGCCCTGGTTGGCAGAGCAATCAGCCCCAGCATTTT.

In this sample, this clone turned up a few times. The rearrangement joins TRBV25-1 to TRBJ2-5; 9 positions match TRBD1. CDR3 length: 15 residues. The germline V gene has CDR1 MGHDK and CDR2 SYGVNS. With 6 bases clipped from V and 3 bases from J, the junction kept 8 bases outside the gene matches. The CDR3 nucleotides are TGTGCCAGCAGCACCGGGGACAGGGTAAAAGAGACCCAGTACTTC. The encoded protein is CASSTGDRVKETQYF.

The CDR3 sequence: CASSLGGPSPLHF. The CDR3 DNA follows: TGTGCCAGCAGTTTAGGGGGGCCTTCACCCCTCCACTTT. The chain couples TRBV27 to TRBJ1-6; D is perhaps TRBD1 (6 bases). V was cut by 2 bases and J by 9 bases, with 8 bases left in between. Germline V CDR1 and CDR2: MNHEY, SMNVEV (reference sequence). The CDR3 sequence is 13 residues long.

This clone was observed a few times. The chain couples TRBV28 to TRBJ2-3; 12 bases align to TRBD1. The CDR3 sequence is 16 residues long. V shed 6 bases and J 2 bases; nucleotides not matched to a gene: 6. The germline CDR1 and CDR2 sequences are MDHEN and SYDVKM. The CDR3 region is CASSPGTGGYTDTQYF. The CDR3 region has the DNA TGTGCCAGCAGCCCCGGGACAGGGGGCTACACAGATACGCAGTATTTT.